The 28 T cell receptor beta chains presented below share a single source sample, sequenced in a study of T cells in Graves' hyperthyroidism and ophthalmopathy. Authors of the study amplified TCR beta CDR3 regions from RNA transcripts. Initially, a first-round RT-PCR of the TCR CDR3 employed the HTBI primer set. Using its own MiXCR run on the multiplex PCR reads, TCRdb lists one record per CDR3 protein. Here the sample spans about 640,000 distinct CDR3 sequences, less than 25% being singletons. Specimen: blood. The source is a man younger than 40 with Graves' ophthalmopathy.

A few counts support this clonotype. The V call is TRBV18, the J call TRBJ2-7; D is perhaps TRBD2 (5 bases). V was pared by 4 bases and J by 6 bases, with 19 bases between. CDR1 and CDR2 (germline): KGHSH, LQKENI. The CDR3 length is 15 residues. The DNA for the CDR3 is TGTGCCAGCTCACATAGCGCGCTCGGGGAGTCCGAGCAGTACTTC. It yields the protein CASSHSALGESEQYF.

This clonotype has at least ten counts. The rearrangement uses TRBV20-1 and TRBJ1-1; D ambiguous. Germline V gene data show CDR1 as DFQATT and CDR2 as SNEGSKA (reference sequence). V dropped 5 bases and J dropped 5 bases, with 18 bases sitting between them. This CDR3 is built from 14 residues. Here the CDR3 DNA reads TGCAGTGCTGGACGGGGAACTGTGGGAACTGAAGCTTTCTTT. As protein: CSAGRGTVGTEAFF.

This clonotype occurred many times. The J gene is TRBJ2-7, the V gene TRBV11-2; the D gene is possibly TRBD1 (5 bases). The CDR3 runs 15 residues. V shed 3 bases and J shed 3 bases, with 15 bases lying between them. Germline CDR1 SGHAT, CDR2 FQNNGV. This CDR3 is CASSLNRSPLYEQYF. The CDR3 nucleotides are TGTGCCAGCAGCTTGAACAGGAGCCCCCTCTACGAGCAGTACTTC.

The rearrangement links TRBV2 to TRBJ2-2, with 9 bases lining up with TRBD1. Per germline, CDR1 SNHLY and CDR2 FYNNEI. This CDR3 has 16 amino acids. After removal of 6 bases from V and 0 bases from J, the junction contained 5 bases not matched to a gene. CDR3 nucleotide sequence: TGTGCCAGCAGGGTGTGGACAGGGGCGAACACCGGGGAGCTGTTTTTT. Translating gives CASRVWTGANTGELFF.

This clonotype came up many times. The chain links TRBV11-2 to TRBJ1-4, with a possible D match to TRBD1 (5 bases). Germline V CDR1 and CDR2: SGHAT, FQNNGV. Trimming pared 5 bases from V and 8 bases from J, leaving 18 bases between. The CDR3 is 15 amino acids. Here the CDR3 DNA reads TGTGCCAGCAGCATAACAATCAGGGTGGACGAAAAACTGTTTTTT. It is translated as CASSITIRVDEKLFF.

This clonotype was seen many times. The chain links TRBV3-1 to TRBJ2-1, with 8 bases identical to TRBD2. Germline assignment: CDR1 LGHDT and CDR2 YNNKEL (reference sequence). The junction had 5 bases not matched to a gene; V was cut back by 1 base and J by 6 bases. The CDR3 runs 15 residues. The CDR3 sequence: CASSQVGGRINEQFF. The DNA of the CDR3 is TGTGCCAGCAGCCAAGTCGGCGGGAGGATCAATGAGCAGTTCTTC.

This clonotype was seen more than once but under ten times. V usage is TRBV12-3 or TRBV12-4 and J usage is TRBJ2-3; D remains ambiguous. The CDR3 is 14 amino acids. V lost 5 bases to trimming and J lost 8 bases, with 17 bases between them. DNA of the CDR3: TGTGCCAGCAGTCCGACGGCGAGGCGTGGTACGCAGTATTTT. Translating gives CASSPTARRGTQYF.

The sample holds many counts of this clonotype. The genes are TRBV12-3 or TRBV12-4 and TRBJ2-7; 8 positions match TRBD2. With 6 bases clipped from V and 3 bases from J, the junction kept 7 bases outside the gene matches. The CDR3 is 14 amino acids. The DNA of the CDR3 is TGTGCCAGCAGCCCGAGCGGGAGAAACTACGAGCAGTACTTC. It codes for CASSPSGRNYEQYF.

Only a few counts were recorded for this clonotype. The rearrangement joins TRBV4-2 to TRBJ1-1; 9 bases are a match to TRBD1. CDR3 length: 15 residues. CDR1 is LGHNA and CDR2 is YNFKEQ in the germline V gene. V shed 1 base, J shed 7 bases, and the junction held 7 bases outside the gene matches. The CDR3 is CASSQGGGQGNEAFF. CDR3 DNA sequence: TGTGCCAGCAGCCAAGGAGGGGGACAGGGAAATGAAGCTTTCTTT.

The sample holds many counts of this clonotype. The chain uses TRBV24-1 and TRBJ2-7; TRBD1 matches 9 bases. V was clipped by 4 bases and J by 7 bases; unmatched bases: 7. The CDR3 has 14 residues. Germline V gene data show CDR1 as KGHDR and CDR2 as SFDVKD. The CDR3, as DNA: TGTGCCACCAGTGACCGGGACAGGGTATGGGAGCAGTACTTC. Encoded protein: CATSDRDRVWEQYF.

This clonotype was detected only a few times. This chain joins TRBV7-3 and TRBJ1-2; possibly TRBD1 for D (6 bases). The V end lost 2 bases, the J end lost 8 bases, and 12 bases lay between the germline ends. The V gene's germline CDR1 is SGHTA and CDR2 FQGTGA. The CDR3 contains 13 residues. This CDR3 reads CASSLEGDRGYTF. The CDR3, as DNA: TGTGCCAGCAGCTTAGAGGGGGATAGGGGCTACACCTTC.

This clonotype was seen many times. The rearrangement uses TRBV2 and TRBJ2-4; TRBD1 agrees at 7 bases. The V gene's germline CDR1 is SNHLY and CDR2 FYNNEI. V lost 4 bases to trimming and J lost 0 bases; unmatched junction nucleotides: 6. The CDR3 runs to 16 residues. DNA of the CDR3: TGTGCCAGCAGTGCTGAGACAGGGTTAGCCAAAAACATTCAGTACTTC. As protein: CASSAETGLAKNIQYF.

The J gene is TRBJ2-6, the V gene TRBV28, with D perhaps matching TRBD1 (6 bases). Germline-derived CDR1 and CDR2 are MDHEN and SYDVKM. The germline V and J ends were trimmed by 4 bases and 2 bases, with 21 bases remaining between them. The CDR3 loop spans 19 amino acids. The CDR3: CASSSNPTGENPGANVLTF. As DNA, the CDR3 is TGTGCCAGCAGTTCCAACCCGACAGGCGAAAACCCTGGGGCCAACGTCCTGACTTTC.

The sample holds many counts of this clonotype. The chain recombines TRBV6-1 with TRBJ1-1; D ambiguous. V was clipped by 3 bases and J by 1 base, with 9 bases between them. CDR1 MNHNS and CDR2 SASEGT come from the germline V gene. The CDR3 length is 14 residues. CDR3 in amino acids: CASSDWRGNTEAFF. In DNA, the CDR3 is TGTGCCAGCAGTGATTGGAGAGGGAACACTGAAGCTTTCTTT.

This clonotype was recorded at least ten times. V gene TRBV19 combines with J gene TRBJ1-1; D might be TRBD1 (6 bases). V lost 5 bases and J lost 6, with 16 bases in between. Germline CDR1 reads LNHDA; CDR2 reads SQIVND (reference sequence). The CDR3 is made up of 14 amino acids. In DNA form, the CDR3 reads TGTGCCAGTAGTGCATCAGGGGATGGGGCTGAAGCTTTCTTT. Residues: CASSASGDGAEAFF. The full variable domain, with the rest looked up from reference TRBV19 and TRBJ1-1, is DGGITQSPKYLFRKEGQNVTLSCEQNLNHDAMYWYRQDPGQGLRLIYYSQIVNDFQKGDIAEGYSVSREKKESFPLTVTSAQKNPTAFYLCASSASGDGAEAFFGQGTRLTVV.

This clonotype showed up many times. The CDR3 DNA reads as TGCAGTGCTAGAGAGGGAGGGGGCCAAGAGACCCAGTACTTC. It is translated as CSAREGGGQETQYF. The chain is built from TRBV20-1 and TRBJ2-5; D might be TRBD2 (7 bases). Trimming removed 0 bases from V and 1 base from J, with 9 bases in between. Germline values: CDR1 DFQATT, CDR2 SNEGSKA (reference sequence). The CDR3 is 14 residues long.

The V call is TRBV3-1, the J call TRBJ2-7; no clear D. V lost 1 base to trimming and J lost 7 bases, with 8 bases between them. Germline loops: CDR1 LGHDT, CDR2 YNNKEL (reference sequence). There are 12 residues in the CDR3. CDR3: CASSQAESEQYF. In DNA form, the CDR3 reads TGTGCCAGCAGCCAAGCTGAGTCAGAGCAGTACTTC.

The CDR3 protein is CASSHTAGNYEQYF. CDR3 bases: TGTGCCAGCAGTCACACGGCAGGGAACTACGAGCAGTACTTC. The chain employs TRBV28 and TRBJ2-7; possibly TRBD1 for D (5 bases). Germline CDR1 is MDHEN and CDR2 is SYDVKM. Deletions cut 5 bases from V and 3 bases from J, with 14 bases between. The CDR3 sequence is 14 residues long.

This clonotype was observed a handful of times. The rearrangement links TRBV12-3 or TRBV12-4 to TRBJ2-7; TRBD2 is a possible D gene (5 bases). The CDR3 totals 11 residues. Between the trimmed V and J ends, which lost 5 bases and 9 bases, there was a span of 11 bases. The CDR3 nucleotides are TGTGCCAGCAGTGGGAGTTGGGTGCAGTACTTC. Amino acids: CASSGSWVQYF.

In its sample, this clonotype was seen a few times. V is TRBV2 and J is TRBJ2-1; D may be TRBD1 (6 bases). This CDR3 is built from 15 residues. V shed 2 bases and J shed 2 bases, with 10 bases lying between them. CDR1 is SNHLY, CDR2 FYNNEI, per germline. As DNA, the CDR3 is TGTGCCAGCAGTGAACTGGACAGCCCCTACAATGAGCAGTTCTTC. It codes for CASSELDSPYNEQFF.

This chain uses TRBV6-1 with TRBJ1-5; D uncertain. The germline V gene has CDR1 MNHNS and CDR2 SASEGT. V was pared by 5 bases and J by 0 bases, with 8 bases between. The CDR3 spans 14 residues. The DNA of the CDR3 is TGTGCCAGCAGTCGCAGGCATAGCAATCAGCCCCAGCATTTT. Residues: CASSRRHSNQPQHF.

The sample holds a few counts of this clonotype. The chain is built from TRBV7-9 and TRBJ1-5; TRBD1 might be the D (6 bases). With 4 bases removed from V and 7 bases from J, the gap between germline ends came to 23 bases. CDR3 length: 17 amino acids. The germline V gene has CDR1 SEHNR and CDR2 FQNEAQ (reference sequence). CDR3 bases: TGTGCCAGCAGCTCAATGAGGGGGGGAAGAGGTGGACAGCCCCAGCATTTT. It encodes CASSSMRGGRGGQPQHF.

In this sample, this clonotype turned up a few times. The V and J genes are TRBV30 and TRBJ1-2, with D hard to call. Per germline, CDR1 GTSNPN and CDR2 SVGIG (reference sequence). There are 14 residues in the CDR3. The V end lost 2 bases, the J end lost 1 base, and 11 bases lay between the germline ends. The CDR3 loop is CAWSKSSVNYGYTF. The CDR3 nucleotides are TGTGCCTGGAGTAAAAGTAGTGTTAACTATGGCTACACCTTC.

This clonotype has at least ten counts. The CDR3 bases are TGTGCCAGCAGTCGGAGGGGACGGAATCAGCCCCAGCATTTT. Its protein product is CASSRRGRNQPQHF. The chain combines TRBV28 with TRBJ1-5; D is perhaps TRBD1 (5 bases). V lost 5 bases, J lost 4 bases, and 12 bases lay in between. The CDR3 consists of 14 residues. Germline lookup yields CDR1 MDHEN and CDR2 SYDVKM.

Many counts were recorded for this clonotype. The chain joins TRBV28 to TRBJ2-2; the D gene is possibly TRBD1 (6 bases). This CDR3 is built from 17 residues. CDR1 is MDHEN, CDR2 SYDVKM, per germline. V shed 3 bases and J shed 2 bases, with 16 bases lying between them. CDR3 DNA sequence: TGTGCCAGCAGTTTCGGCAGGGGCGCAGGAAACACCGGGGAGCTGTTTTTT. Protein product: CASSFGRGAGNTGELFF.

This clonotype has more than one count but fewer than ten. The DNA for the CDR3 is TGTGCCAGCGCCAGGAGTGGGGGGAATAATGAAAAACTGTTTTTT. Translation: CASARSGGNNEKLFF. This chain connects TRBV2 to TRBJ1-4, with a tentative D call TRBD1 (5 bases). Deletions cut 8 bases from V and 4 bases from J, with 17 bases between. Germline-derived CDR1 and CDR2 are SNHLY and FYNNEI. The CDR3 runs 15 residues.

This clonotype has at least ten counts. The chain is built from TRBV30 and TRBJ1-1, with D hard to call. Germline CDR1 is GTSNPN and CDR2 is SVGIG (reference sequence). Trimming took off 4 bases at V and 1 base at J, with 16 bases between the two ends. CDR3 length: 15 amino acids. The CDR3 protein is CAWTRTAGSNTEAFF. The CDR3 DNA is TGTGCCTGGACCAGGACTGCCGGATCGAACACTGAAGCTTTCTTT.

This clonotype was found many times. The chain joins TRBV5-1 to TRBJ2-3; D unclear. Trimming cost V 0 bases and J 5 bases, with 10 bases left between them. The CDR3 has 14 residues. Per the germline V gene, CDR1 is SGHRS and CDR2 is YFSETQ. CDR3 residues: CASSLEAGVDTQYF. Here the CDR3 DNA reads TGCGCCAGCAGCTTGGAAGCTGGGGTAGATACGCAGTATTTT.